This TCR beta chain was retrieved from a study of CD8+ T cells in alopecia areata. Study results and caveats: On tofacitinib, scalp clonality and expanded CD8+ clones among top 100 fell significantly.

As to treatment: oral pan-JAK inhibitor, 5-10 mg twice daily. As part of sample collection, lesional scalp punch biopsies and peripheral blood were taken from alopecia areata patients. RNA was extracted and reverse transcribed into cDNA as the sequencing template. Assay used: immunoSEQ multiplex PCR; TCRdb lists only in-frame clones, some missing. This sample has some 120,000 clones, with over 60% found just once. Comment on this clone: No antigen is known for it.

This specimen was CD4+ T cells sorted from blood, taken at week 4, from a patient treated with tofacitinib. The sequence derives from a human donor with alopecia areata.

CDR3 nucleotide sequence: TGCAGCGTTTGGTGGGGGCGTAATGCTTTCTTT. This gives the protein CSVWWGRNAFF. The rearrangement links TRBV29-1 to TRBJ1-1, with D possibly matching TRBD1 (6 bases). The CDR3 runs 11 residues. V was trimmed by 5 bases and J by 11 bases, leaving 15 bases between them. Germline V gives CDR1 SQVTM, CDR2 ANQGSEA.